The 5 T cell receptor beta chains below all came from one sample that was sequenced in a study of T cell repertoires in cytomegalovirus infection. TCRdb passed the reads through MiXCR, listing each CDR3 protein once. The sample has some 150,000 distinct CDR3 sequences, around 20% seen once. The sample comprised PBMCs. These receptors were obtained from a human donor in good health (CMV status not recorded). Some clones in this sample may be carry-over from other donors' samples.

The table lists this clonotype with a few counts. The chain links TRBV12-3 or TRBV12-4 to TRBJ1-2; no clear D. The V gene lost 6 bases and the J gene lost 0 bases, with 8 bases spanning the gap. The CDR3 extends over 13 amino acids. DNA for the CDR3: TGTGCCAGCAGACCCGCAGCTAACTATGGCTACACCTTC. It specifies CASRPAANYGYTF.

This rearrangement joins TRBV6-4 to TRBJ2-3; TRBD2 aligns across 7 bases. V shed 0 bases and J 0 bases; nucleotides not matched to a gene: 3. Germline lookup yields CDR1 MRHNA and CDR2 SNTAGT. The CDR3 totals 16 residues. Written as DNA, the CDR3 is TGTGCCAGCAGTGACTCGGGGACTACCAGCACAGATACGCAGTATTTT. It yields the protein CASSDSGTTSTDTQYF.

This clonotype was counted only a few times. The chain combines TRBV5-6 with TRBJ2-7; 7 bases fit TRBD2. CDR3 length: 19 amino acids. V lost 0 bases, J lost 0 bases, and 15 bases stayed unmatched. Germline CDR1 is SGHDT and CDR2 is YYEEEE. In DNA form, the CDR3 reads TGTGCCAGCAGCTTGGATCCCCGCTACCGGGAGGTTCCCTCCTACGAGCAGTACTTC. Protein product: CASSLDPRYREVPSYEQYF.

This clonotype was counted at least ten times. The gene calls are TRBV7-2 and TRBJ2-2, with 8 bases aligning to TRBD2. Germline V gene data show CDR1 as SGHTA and CDR2 as FQGNSA. V dropped 6 bases and J dropped 4; count of bases not matched to a gene: 13. The length of the CDR3 is 17 residues. The CDR3 reads CASRLFPGGRGTGELFF. The CDR3 bases are TGTGCCAGCAGGCTCTTCCCGGGAGGGAGGGGCACCGGGGAGCTGTTTTTT.

This clonotype was seen a handful of times. This chain joins TRBV19 and TRBJ1-1; 8 bases line up with TRBD1. CDR3 size: 15 residues. Germline-derived CDR1 and CDR2 are LNHDA and SQIVND (reference sequence). The junction had 12 bases not matched to a gene; V was cut back by 7 bases and J by 5 bases. CDR3 sequence reads: CASTSYQGANTEAFF. CDR3 nucleotides: TGTGCCAGTACATCTTATCAGGGGGCGAATACTGAAGCTTTCTTT. Supplemented by reference TRBV19 and TRBJ1-1, the full variable domain reads DGGITQSPKYLFRKEGQNVTLSCEQNLNHDAMYWYRQDPGQGLRLIYYSQIVNDFQKGDIAEGYSVSREKKESFPLTVTSAQKNPTAFYLCASTSYQGANTEAFFGQGTRLTVV.